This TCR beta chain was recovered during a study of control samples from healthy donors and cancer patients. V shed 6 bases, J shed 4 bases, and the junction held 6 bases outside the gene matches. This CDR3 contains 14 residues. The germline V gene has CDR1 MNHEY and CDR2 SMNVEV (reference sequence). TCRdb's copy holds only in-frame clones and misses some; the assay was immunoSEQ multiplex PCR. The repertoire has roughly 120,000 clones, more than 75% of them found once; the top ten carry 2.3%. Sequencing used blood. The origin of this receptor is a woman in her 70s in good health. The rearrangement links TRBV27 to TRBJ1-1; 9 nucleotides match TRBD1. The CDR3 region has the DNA TGTGCCAGCAGACCGACAGGGGGTGGCACTGAAGCTTTCTTT. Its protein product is CASRPTGGGTEAFF.